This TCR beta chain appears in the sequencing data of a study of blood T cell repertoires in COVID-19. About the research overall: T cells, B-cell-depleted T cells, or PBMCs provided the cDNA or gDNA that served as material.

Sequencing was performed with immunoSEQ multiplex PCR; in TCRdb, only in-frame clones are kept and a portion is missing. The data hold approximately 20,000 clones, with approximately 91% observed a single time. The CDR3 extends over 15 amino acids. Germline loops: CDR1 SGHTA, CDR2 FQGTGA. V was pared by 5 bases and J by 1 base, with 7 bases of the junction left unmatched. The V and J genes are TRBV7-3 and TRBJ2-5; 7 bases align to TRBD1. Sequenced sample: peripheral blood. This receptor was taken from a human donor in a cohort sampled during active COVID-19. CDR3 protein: CASSPTGTAQETQYF. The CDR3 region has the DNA TGTGCCAGCAGCCCAACCGGGACAGCCCAAGAGACCCAGTACTTC.